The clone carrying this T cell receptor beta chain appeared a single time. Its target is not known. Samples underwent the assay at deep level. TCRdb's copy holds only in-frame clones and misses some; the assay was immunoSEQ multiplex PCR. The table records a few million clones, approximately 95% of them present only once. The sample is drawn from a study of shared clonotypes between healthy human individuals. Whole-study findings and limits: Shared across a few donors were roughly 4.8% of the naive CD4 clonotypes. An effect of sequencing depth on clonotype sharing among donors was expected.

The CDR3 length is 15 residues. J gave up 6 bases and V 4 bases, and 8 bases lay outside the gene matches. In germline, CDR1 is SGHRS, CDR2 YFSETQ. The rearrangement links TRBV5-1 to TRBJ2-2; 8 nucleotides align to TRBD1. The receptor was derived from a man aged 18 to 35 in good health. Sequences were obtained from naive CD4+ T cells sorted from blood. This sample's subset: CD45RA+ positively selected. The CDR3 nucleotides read TGCGCCAGCAGCGTGGACAGGGTAATGGCCGGGGAGCTGTTTTTT. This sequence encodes CASSVDRVMAGELFF.